The 17 T cell receptor beta chains below come from one sample, sequenced in a study of CD8 T cells in ankylosing spondylitis. General study results and limits: Made up of about eight highly homologous variants, a TCR beta motif appeared characteristic of ankylosing spondylitis blood.

Their target antigens are unknown. TCRdb processed the 5' RACE reads anew with MiXCR; each CDR3 protein has one entry. The sample carries around 770,000 distinct CDR3 sequences, about an eighth recorded once. The specimen was blood, either unsorted or a sorted T cell fraction (not recorded which). These receptors originate from a male donor with ankylosing spondylitis.

This chain joins TRBV20-1 and TRBJ2-7; D may be TRBD2 (5 bases). With 1 base removed from V and 7 bases from J, the gap between germline ends came to 20 bases. This CDR3 has 15 amino acids. Germline V CDR1 and CDR2: DFQATT, SNEGSKA (reference sequence). The CDR3 region is CSARAPSRSTGEQYF. Written as DNA, the CDR3 is TGCAGTGCTAGAGCCCCTTCGAGGTCGACGGGGGAGCAGTACTTC.

V and J are TRBV6-1 and TRBJ2-4; D not resolved. V dropped 1 base and J dropped 10 bases, with 17 bases sitting between them. The germline V gene encodes CDR1 MNHNS and CDR2 SASEGT. This CDR3 contains 15 residues. The CDR3 region is CASSEGYGPGRIQYF. The CDR3 bases are TGTGCCAGCAGTGAAGGGTACGGGCCCGGAAGGATTCAGTACTTC.

This chain connects TRBV20-1 to TRBJ2-5; weak D call: TRBD1 (5 bases). The V end was cut by 4 bases, the J end by 4 bases, with 16 bases between. Per the germline V gene, CDR1 is DFQATT and CDR2 is SNEGSKA (reference sequence). This CDR3 spans 14 amino acids. The DNA for the CDR3 is TGCAGTGCTATCACCGGGCTCAGGGTAGAGACCCAGTACTTC. Translation: CSAITGLRVETQYF.

This clonotype was counted many times. CDR3 loop: CAIRSRGMFDEQFF. The CDR3 nucleotides are TGTGCCATCAGGTCACGTGGGATGTTCGATGAGCAGTTCTTC. The chain joins TRBV10-3 to TRBJ2-1, with D unresolved. The CDR3 loop spans 14 amino acids. The germline V and J ends were trimmed by 6 bases and 8 bases, with 17 bases remaining between them. Germline assignment: CDR1 ENHRY and CDR2 SYGVKD.

This clonotype was picked up many times. This chain connects TRBV7-9 to TRBJ2-2; TRBD1 matches at 7 bases. The CDR3 is 15 residues long. J gave up 0 bases and V 5 bases, and 3 bases lay outside the gene matches. Germline V gene lookup returns CDR1 SEHNR and CDR2 FQNEAQ (reference sequence). The CDR3 loop is CASSRGQTNTGELFF. CDR3 sequence (DNA): TGTGCCAGCAGCAGGGGACAGACGAACACCGGGGAGCTGTTTTTT. The variable domain in full, with the rest retrieved from reference TRBV7-9 and TRBJ2-2, is DTGVSQNPRHKITKRGQNVTFRCDPISEHNRLYWYRQTLGQGPEFLTYFQNEAQLEKSRLLSDRFSAERPKGSFSTLEIQRTEQGDSAMYLCASSRGQTNTGELFFGEGSRLTVL.

This clonotype was observed at least ten times. The V gene is TRBV29-1, the J gene TRBJ2-5; D is unclear. CDR1 SQVTM and CDR2 ANQGSEA come from the germline V gene. The CDR3 extends over 12 amino acids. The V gene lost 4 bases and the J gene lost 5 bases, with 11 bases spanning the gap. The CDR3 here is CSVAVPAETQYF. The DNA for the CDR3 is TGCAGCGTTGCGGTCCCAGCGGAGACCCAGTACTTC.

The rearrangement joins TRBV28 to TRBJ2-2, with 12 nucleotides matching TRBD2. CDR3 length: 16 residues. Germline CDR1 reads MDHEN; CDR2 reads SYDVKM. V dropped 6 bases and J dropped 1; count of bases not matched to a gene: 3. The CDR3 region has the DNA TGTGCCAGCAGCCGACTAGCGGGAGAGAACACCGGGGAGCTGTTTTTT. This gives the protein CASSRLAGENTGELFF.

This clonotype was observed a few times. This rearrangement joins TRBV7-2 to TRBJ2-1; TRBD2 is a possible D gene (6 bases). Germline CDR1 is SGHTA and CDR2 is FQGNSA. The CDR3 runs 15 residues. Between the trimmed V and J ends, which lost 1 base and 4 bases, there was a span of 11 bases. The CDR3 region has the DNA TGTGCCAGCAGCTTAGGGCCAGCGGGTTACAATGAGCAGTTCTTC. Translated, it gives CASSLGPAGYNEQFF. Variable domain in full (rest from reference TRBV7-2 and TRBJ2-1): GAGVSQSPSNKVTEKGKDVELRCDPISGHTALYWYRQSLGQGLEFLIYFQGNSAPDKSGLPSDRFSAERTGGSVSTLTIQRTQQEDSAVYLCASSLGPAGYNEQFFGPGTRLTVL.

This clonotype showed up just a few times. The V call is TRBV7-2, the J call TRBJ2-5; the match to TRBD1 covers 9 bases. In germline, CDR1 is SGHTA, CDR2 FQGNSA. V trimming: 5 bases; J trimming: 5 bases; junction bases outside the gene matches: 9. This CDR3 region has 15 residues. The CDR3 reads CASSPGTGRVETQYF. The CDR3 DNA sequence: TGTGCCAGCAGCCCCGGGACAGGGCGGGTCGAGACCCAGTACTTC.

Comments on this clonotype: With a much larger clone just one base away, this may be a read error. The CDR3 does not end in the conserved phenylalanine or tryptophan, so this is likely a read error. The chain couples TRBV20-1 to TRBJ2-3; D unclear. The ends were cut back, 6 bases at V and 3 bases at J, with 10 bases in the middle. The CDR3 has 12 residues. The germline V gene encodes CDR1 DFQATT and CDR2 SNEGSKA (reference sequence). CDR3 nucleotides: TGCAGTGCCCCGGAGAGAACAGATACGCAGTATCTT. Translation gives CSAPERTDTQYL.

This clonotype occurred a few times. The rearrangement joins TRBV5-5 to TRBJ1-1; D remains ambiguous. The V end lost 0 bases, the J end lost 2 bases, and 8 bases lay between the germline ends. The CDR3 is 14 residues long. Germline-derived CDR1 and CDR2 are SGHKS and YYEKEE (reference sequence). CDR3 sequence (DNA): TGTGCCAGCAGCTTGGGAGGGATAAACACTGAAGCTTTCTTT. Its translation is CASSLGGINTEAFF.

This clonotype was detected a few times. The chain employs TRBV6-2 or TRBV6-3 and TRBJ1-5, with 8 bases that match TRBD1. This CDR3 has 13 amino acids. In germline, CDR1 is MNHEY, CDR2 SVGEGT. J lost 7 bases, V lost 6 bases, and 5 bases had no gene match. This chain's CDR3 is CASRDRVGQPQHF. CDR3 coding DNA: TGTGCCAGCAGGGACAGGGTCGGGCAGCCCCAGCATTTT.

This clonotype has more than one count but fewer than ten. The J gene is TRBJ1-6, the V gene TRBV4-3, with D perhaps TRBD1 (5 bases). The CDR3 covers 16 residues. Trimming cost V 1 base and J 7 bases, with 14 bases left between them. Per the germline V gene, CDR1 is LGHNA and CDR2 is YSLEER. CDR3 loop: CASSQVNVRENSPLHF. The CDR3 nucleotides are TGCGCCAGCAGCCAAGTCAATGTCAGGGAAAATTCACCCCTCCACTTT.

This clonotype was counted at least ten times. The chain employs TRBV5-1 and TRBJ1-1; D not certain. There are 13 residues in the CDR3. V was pared by 0 bases and J by 6 bases, with 9 bases between. The germline V gene has CDR1 SGHRS and CDR2 YFSETQ. CDR3 DNA sequence: TGCGCCAGCAGCTTGGGGGTGGCAGCTGAAGCTTTCTTT. Its protein product is CASSLGVAAEAFF.

This clonotype has a handful of counts. This chain joins TRBV5-1 and TRBJ1-4, with no clear D. With 0 bases removed from V and 4 bases from J, the gap between germline ends came to 7 bases. Per germline, CDR1 SGHRS and CDR2 YFSETQ. The CDR3 totals 14 residues. The CDR3 sequence is CASSLVPDNEKLFF. The CDR3 region has the DNA TGCGCCAGCAGCTTGGTACCCGATAATGAAAAACTGTTTTTT.

The J gene is TRBJ1-4, the V gene TRBV20-1; D not certain. CDR1 is DFQATT and CDR2 is SNEGSKA in the germline V gene (reference sequence). CDR3 length: 13 residues. Trimming shortened V by 6 bases and J by 8 bases, and 16 bases separated the two germline ends. The CDR3 region is CSALTPLQEKLFF. CDR3 DNA sequence: TGCAGTGCGTTGACACCTCTGCAGGAAAAACTGTTTTTT.

This chain uses TRBV7-6 with TRBJ2-7; 7 positions agree with TRBD1. The CDR3 sequence is 14 residues long. From germline, CDR1 is SGHVS and CDR2 FNYEAQ. With V trimmed by 7 bases and J by 5 bases, 11 bases remained unmatched. This chain's CDR3 is CASTRGQVNDEQYF. Written as DNA, the CDR3 is TGTGCCAGCACGAGAGGACAGGTTAACGACGAGCAGTACTTC.